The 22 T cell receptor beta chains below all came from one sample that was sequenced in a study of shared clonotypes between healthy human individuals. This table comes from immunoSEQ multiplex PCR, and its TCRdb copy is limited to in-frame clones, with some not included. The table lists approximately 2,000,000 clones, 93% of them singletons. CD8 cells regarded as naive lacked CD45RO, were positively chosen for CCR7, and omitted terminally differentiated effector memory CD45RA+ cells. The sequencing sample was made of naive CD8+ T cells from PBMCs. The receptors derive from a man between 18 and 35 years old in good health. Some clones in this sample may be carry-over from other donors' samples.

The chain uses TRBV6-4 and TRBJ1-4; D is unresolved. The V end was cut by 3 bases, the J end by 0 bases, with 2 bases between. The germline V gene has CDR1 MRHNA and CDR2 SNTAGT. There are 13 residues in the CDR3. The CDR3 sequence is CASSETTNEKLFF. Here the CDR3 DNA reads TGTGCCAGCAGTGAAACAACTAATGAAAAACTGTTTTTT.

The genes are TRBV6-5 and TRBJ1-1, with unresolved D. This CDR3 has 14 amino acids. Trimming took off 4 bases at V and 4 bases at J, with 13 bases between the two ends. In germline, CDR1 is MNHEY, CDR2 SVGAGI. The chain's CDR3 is CASSFTRVPTEAFF. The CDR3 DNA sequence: TGTGCCAGCAGTTTTACCCGGGTCCCCACTGAAGCTTTCTTT.

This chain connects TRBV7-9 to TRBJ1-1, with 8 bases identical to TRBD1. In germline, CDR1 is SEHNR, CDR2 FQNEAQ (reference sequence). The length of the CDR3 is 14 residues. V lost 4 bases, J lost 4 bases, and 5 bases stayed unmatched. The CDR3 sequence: CASSSPGGFTEAFF. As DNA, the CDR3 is TGTGCCAGCAGCTCCCCAGGGGGCTTCACTGAAGCTTTCTTT. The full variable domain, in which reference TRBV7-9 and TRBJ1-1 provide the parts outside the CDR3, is DTGVSQNPRHKITKRGQNVTFRCDPISEHNRLYWYRQTLGQGPEFLTYFQNEAQLEKSRLLSDRFSAERPKGSFSTLEIQRTEQGDSAMYLCASSSPGGFTEAFFGQGTRLTVV.

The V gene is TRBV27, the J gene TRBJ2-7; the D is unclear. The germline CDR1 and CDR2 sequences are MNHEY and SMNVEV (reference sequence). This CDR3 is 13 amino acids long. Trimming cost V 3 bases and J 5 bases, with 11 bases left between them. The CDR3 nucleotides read TGTGCCAGCAGTTTCCGGACGGCCAACGAGCAGTACTTC. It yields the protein CASSFRTANEQYF.

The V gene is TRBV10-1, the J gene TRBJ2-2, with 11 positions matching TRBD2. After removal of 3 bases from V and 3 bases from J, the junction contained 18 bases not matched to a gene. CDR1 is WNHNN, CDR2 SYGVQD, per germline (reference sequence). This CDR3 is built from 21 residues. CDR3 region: CASSDGQTSGKASGDTGELFF. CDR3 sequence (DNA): TGCGCCAGCAGTGACGGCCAGACTAGCGGGAAGGCTTCCGGGGACACCGGGGAGCTGTTTTTT.

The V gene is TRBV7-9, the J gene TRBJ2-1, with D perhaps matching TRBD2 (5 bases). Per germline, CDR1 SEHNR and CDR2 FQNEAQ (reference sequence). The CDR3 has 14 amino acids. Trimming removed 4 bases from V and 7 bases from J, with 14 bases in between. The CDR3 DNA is TGTGCCAGCAGCTATGGCCCTCAGCGGAATGAGCAGTTCTTC. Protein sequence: CASSYGPQRNEQFF.

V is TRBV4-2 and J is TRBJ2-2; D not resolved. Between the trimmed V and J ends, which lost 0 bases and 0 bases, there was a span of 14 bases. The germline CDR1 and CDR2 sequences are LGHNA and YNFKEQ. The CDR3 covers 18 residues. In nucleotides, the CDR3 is TGTGCCAGCAGCCAAGATCTTGGGGTTTTGGCGAACACCGGGGAGCTGTTTTTT. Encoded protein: CASSQDLGVLANTGELFF.

CDR3: CASSEEGYRNEQYF. DNA of the CDR3: TGCGCCAGCAGTGAGGAAGGCTACAGAAACGAGCAGTACTTC. This chain connects TRBV10-1 to TRBJ2-7, with D uncertain. Germline CDR1 reads WNHNN; CDR2 reads SYGVQD (reference sequence). V lost 2 bases and J lost 5, with 13 bases in between. The CDR3 sequence is 14 residues long.

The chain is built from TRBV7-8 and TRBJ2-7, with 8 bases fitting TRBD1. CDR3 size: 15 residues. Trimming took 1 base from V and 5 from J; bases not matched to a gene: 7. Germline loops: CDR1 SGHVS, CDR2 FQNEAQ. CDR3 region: CASSLEGTGQDEQYF. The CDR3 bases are TGTGCCAGCAGCTTAGAGGGGACAGGACAGGACGAGCAGTACTTC.

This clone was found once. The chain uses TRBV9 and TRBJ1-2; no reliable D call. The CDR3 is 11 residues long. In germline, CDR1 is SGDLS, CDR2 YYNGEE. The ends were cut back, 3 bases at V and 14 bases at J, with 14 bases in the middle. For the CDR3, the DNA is TGTGCCAGCAGCGCTCTCAAGACATTAACCTTC. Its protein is CASSALKTLTF.

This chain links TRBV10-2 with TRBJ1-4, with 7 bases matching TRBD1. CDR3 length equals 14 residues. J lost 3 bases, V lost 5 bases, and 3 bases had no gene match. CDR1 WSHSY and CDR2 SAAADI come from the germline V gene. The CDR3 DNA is TGCGCCAGCAGTCCGACAGGGTCTAATGAAAAACTGTTTTTT. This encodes CASSPTGSNEKLFF.

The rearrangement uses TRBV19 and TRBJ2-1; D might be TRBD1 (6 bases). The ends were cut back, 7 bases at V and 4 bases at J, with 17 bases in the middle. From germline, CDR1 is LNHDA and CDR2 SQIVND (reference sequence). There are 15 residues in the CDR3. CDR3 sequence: CASTPSGQRYNEQFF. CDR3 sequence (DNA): TGTGCCAGTACCCCTAGTGGACAGCGATACAATGAGCAGTTCTTC.

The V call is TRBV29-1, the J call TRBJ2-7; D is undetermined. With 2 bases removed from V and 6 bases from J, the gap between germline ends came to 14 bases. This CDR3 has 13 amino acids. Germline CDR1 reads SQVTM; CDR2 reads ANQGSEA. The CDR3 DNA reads TGCAGCGTTGAAACTCCTAACCAGGCCGAGCAGTACTTC. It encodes CSVETPNQAEQYF.

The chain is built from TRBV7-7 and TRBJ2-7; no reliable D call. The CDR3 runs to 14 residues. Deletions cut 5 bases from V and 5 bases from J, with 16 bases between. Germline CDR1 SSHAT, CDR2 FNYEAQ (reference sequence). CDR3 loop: CASSPTPGGHEQYF. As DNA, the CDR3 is TGTGCCAGCAGCCCCACCCCGGGCGGCCACGAGCAGTACTTC.

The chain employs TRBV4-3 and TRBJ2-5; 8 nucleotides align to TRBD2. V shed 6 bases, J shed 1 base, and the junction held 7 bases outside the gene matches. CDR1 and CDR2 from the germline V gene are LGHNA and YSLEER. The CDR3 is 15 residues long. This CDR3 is CASSPRSGGQETQYF. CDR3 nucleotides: TGCGCCAGCAGTCCCCGAAGCGGGGGCCAAGAGACCCAGTACTTC.

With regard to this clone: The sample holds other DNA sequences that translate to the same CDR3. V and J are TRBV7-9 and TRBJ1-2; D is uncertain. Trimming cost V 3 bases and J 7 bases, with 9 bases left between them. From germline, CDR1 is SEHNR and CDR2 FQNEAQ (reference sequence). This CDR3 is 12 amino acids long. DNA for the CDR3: TGTGCCAGCAGCTTCGGGGAGGGTGGCTACACCTTC. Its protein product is CASSFGEGGYTF. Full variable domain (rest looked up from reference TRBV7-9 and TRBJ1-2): DTGVSQNPRHKITKRGQNVTFRCDPISEHNRLYWYRQTLGQGPEFLTYFQNEAQLEKSRLLSDRFSAERPKGSFSTLEIQRTEQGDSAMYLCASSFGEGGYTFGSGTRLTVV.

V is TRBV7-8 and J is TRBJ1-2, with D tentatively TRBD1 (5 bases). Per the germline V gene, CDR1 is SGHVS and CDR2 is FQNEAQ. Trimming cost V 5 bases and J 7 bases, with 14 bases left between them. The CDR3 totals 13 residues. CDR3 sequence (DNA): TGTGCCAGCAGCACCCCAGGGTGGCGTGGCTACACCTTC. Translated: CASSTPGWRGYTF.

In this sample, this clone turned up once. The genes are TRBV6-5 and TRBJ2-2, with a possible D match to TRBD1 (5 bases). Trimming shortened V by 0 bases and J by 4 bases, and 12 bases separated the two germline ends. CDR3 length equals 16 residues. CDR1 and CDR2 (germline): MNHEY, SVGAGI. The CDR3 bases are TGTGCCAGCAGTTACTCCCTGGGGCCGGGCACCGGGGAGCTGTTTTTT. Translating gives CASSYSLGPGTGELFF.

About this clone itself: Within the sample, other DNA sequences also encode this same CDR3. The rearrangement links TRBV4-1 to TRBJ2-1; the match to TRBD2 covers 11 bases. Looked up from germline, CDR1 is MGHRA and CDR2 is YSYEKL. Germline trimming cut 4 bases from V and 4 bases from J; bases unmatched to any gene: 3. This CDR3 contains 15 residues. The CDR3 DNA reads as TGCGCCAGCAGCCGAGGGACTAGCGGATACAATGAGCAGTTCTTC. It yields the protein CASSRGTSGYNEQFF.

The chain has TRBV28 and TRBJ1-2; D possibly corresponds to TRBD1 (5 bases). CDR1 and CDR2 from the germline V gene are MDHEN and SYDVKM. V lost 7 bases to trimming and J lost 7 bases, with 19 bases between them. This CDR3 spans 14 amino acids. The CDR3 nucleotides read TGTGCCAGCAACCCCGGGACCGAGGATCCTGGCTACACCTTC. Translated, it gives CASNPGTEDPGYTF.

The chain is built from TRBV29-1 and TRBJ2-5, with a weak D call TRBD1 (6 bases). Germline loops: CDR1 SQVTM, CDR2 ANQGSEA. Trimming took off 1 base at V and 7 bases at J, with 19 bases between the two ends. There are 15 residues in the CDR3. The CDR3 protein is CSVEGLVRGRVTQYF. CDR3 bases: TGCAGCGTTGAAGGATTGGTCAGGGGCAGGGTGACCCAGTACTTC.

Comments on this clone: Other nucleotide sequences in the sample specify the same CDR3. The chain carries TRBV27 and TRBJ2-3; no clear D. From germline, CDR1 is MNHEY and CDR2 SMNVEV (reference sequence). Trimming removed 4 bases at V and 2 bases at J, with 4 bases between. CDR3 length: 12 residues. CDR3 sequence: CASSSTTDTQYF. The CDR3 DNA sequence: TGTGCCAGCAGTTCCACCACAGATACGCAGTATTTT.